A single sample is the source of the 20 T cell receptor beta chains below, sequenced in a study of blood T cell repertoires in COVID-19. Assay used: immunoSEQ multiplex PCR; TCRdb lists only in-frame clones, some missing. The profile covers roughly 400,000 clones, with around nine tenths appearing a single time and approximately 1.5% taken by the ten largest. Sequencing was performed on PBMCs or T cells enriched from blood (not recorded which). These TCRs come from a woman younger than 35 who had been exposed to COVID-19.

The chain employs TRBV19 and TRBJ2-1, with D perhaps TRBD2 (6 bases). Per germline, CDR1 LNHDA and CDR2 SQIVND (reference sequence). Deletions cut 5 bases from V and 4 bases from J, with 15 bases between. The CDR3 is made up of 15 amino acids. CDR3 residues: CASSPVAGPYNEQFF. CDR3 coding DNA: TGTGCCAGTAGTCCGGTGGCGGGGCCTTACAATGAGCAGTTCTTC.

Written as DNA, the CDR3 is TGTGCCAGCAGCCCTAACGAGAACACTGAAGCTTTCTTT. Its protein product is CASSPNENTEAFF. The chain uses TRBV3-1 (or the pseudogene TRBV3-2) and TRBJ1-1, with D hard to call. The germline V and J ends were trimmed by 4 bases and 1 base, with 7 bases remaining between them. Germline CDR1 reads LGHDT; CDR2 reads YNNKEL (reference sequence). CDR3 length: 13 residues.

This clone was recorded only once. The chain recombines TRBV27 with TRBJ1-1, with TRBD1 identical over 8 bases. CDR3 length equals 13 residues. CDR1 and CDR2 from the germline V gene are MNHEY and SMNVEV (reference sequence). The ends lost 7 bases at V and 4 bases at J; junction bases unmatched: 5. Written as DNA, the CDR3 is TGTGCCAGCAAAGACAGGGGCCCCACTGAAGCTTTCTTT. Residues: CASKDRGPTEAFF.

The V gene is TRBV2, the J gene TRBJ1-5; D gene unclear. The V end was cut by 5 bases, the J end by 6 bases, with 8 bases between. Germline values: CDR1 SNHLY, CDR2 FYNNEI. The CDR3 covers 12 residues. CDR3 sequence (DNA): TGTGCCAGCAGTAAGGGAGGTCAGCCCCAGCATTTT. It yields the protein CASSKGGQPQHF.

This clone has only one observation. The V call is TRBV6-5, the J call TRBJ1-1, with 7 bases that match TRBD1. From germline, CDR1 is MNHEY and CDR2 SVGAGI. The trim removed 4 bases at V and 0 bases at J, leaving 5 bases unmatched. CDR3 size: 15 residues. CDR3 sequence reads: CASSFDRALNTEAFF. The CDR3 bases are TGTGCCAGCAGTTTCGACAGGGCTTTGAACACTGAAGCTTTCTTT.

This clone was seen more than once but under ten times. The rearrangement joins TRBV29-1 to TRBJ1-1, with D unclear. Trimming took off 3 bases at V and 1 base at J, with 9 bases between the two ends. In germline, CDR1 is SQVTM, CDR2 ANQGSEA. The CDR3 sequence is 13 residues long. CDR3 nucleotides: TGCAGCGTTGACGGGTTGGGGAACACTGAAGCTTTCTTT. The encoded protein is CSVDGLGNTEAFF.

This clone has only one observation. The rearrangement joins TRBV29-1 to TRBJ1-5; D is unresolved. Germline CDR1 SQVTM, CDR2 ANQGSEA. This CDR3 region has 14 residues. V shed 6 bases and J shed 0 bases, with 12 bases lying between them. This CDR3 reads CSVAGGYSNQPQHF. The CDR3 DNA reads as TGCAGCGTCGCGGGAGGGTATAGCAATCAGCCCCAGCATTTT. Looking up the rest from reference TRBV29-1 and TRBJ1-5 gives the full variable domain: SAVISQKPSRDICQRGTSLTIQCQVDSQVTMMFWYRQQPGQSLTLIATANQGSEATYESGFVIDKFPISRPNLTFSTLTVSNMSPEDSSIYLCSVAGGYSNQPQHFGDGTRLSIL.

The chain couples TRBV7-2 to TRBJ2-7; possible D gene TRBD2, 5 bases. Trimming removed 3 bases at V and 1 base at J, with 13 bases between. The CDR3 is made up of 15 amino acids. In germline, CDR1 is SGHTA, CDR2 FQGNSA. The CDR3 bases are TGTGCCAGCAGCTTGAAGTTCGGCGGGTCCTACGAGCAGTACTTC. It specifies CASSLKFGGSYEQYF.

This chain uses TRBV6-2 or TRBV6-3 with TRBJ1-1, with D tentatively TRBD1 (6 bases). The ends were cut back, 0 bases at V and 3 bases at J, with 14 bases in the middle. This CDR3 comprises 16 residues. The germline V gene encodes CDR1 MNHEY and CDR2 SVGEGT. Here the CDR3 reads CASSYSLIRGYTEAFF. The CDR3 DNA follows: TGTGCCAGCAGTTACTCGTTGATCAGGGGATACACTGAAGCTTTCTTT.

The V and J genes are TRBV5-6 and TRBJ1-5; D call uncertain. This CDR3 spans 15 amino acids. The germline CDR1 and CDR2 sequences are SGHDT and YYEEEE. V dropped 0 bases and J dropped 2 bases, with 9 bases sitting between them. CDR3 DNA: TGTGCCAGCAGCTTGGCCGGTCGAGGCAATCAGCCCCAGCATTTT. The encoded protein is CASSLAGRGNQPQHF.

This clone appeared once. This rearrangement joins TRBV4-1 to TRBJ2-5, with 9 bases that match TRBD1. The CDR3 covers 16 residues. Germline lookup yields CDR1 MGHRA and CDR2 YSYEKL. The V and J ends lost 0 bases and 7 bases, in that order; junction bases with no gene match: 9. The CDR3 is CASSQDKTGGPGTQYF. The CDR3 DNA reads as TGCGCCAGCAGCCAAGATAAGACAGGGGGACCGGGGACCCAGTACTTC.

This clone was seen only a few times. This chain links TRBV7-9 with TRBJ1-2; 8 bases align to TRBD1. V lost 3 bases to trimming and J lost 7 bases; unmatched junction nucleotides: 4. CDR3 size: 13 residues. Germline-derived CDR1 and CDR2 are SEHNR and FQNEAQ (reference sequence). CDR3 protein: CASSFQGAGGYTF. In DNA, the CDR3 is TGTGCCAGCAGCTTCCAGGGGGCAGGTGGCTACACCTTC. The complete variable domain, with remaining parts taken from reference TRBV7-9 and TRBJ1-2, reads DTGVSQNPRHKITKRGQNVTFRCDPISEHNRLYWYRQTLGQGPEFLTYFQNEAQLEKSRLLSDRFSAERPKGSFSTLEIQRTEQGDSAMYLCASSFQGAGGYTFGSGTRLTVV.

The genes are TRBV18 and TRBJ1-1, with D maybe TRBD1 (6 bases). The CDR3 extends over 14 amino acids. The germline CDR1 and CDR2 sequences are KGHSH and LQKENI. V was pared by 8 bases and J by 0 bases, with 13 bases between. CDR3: CASRVDSLNTEAFF. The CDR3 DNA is TGTGCCAGCCGGGTGGACAGCTTGAACACTGAAGCTTTCTTT.

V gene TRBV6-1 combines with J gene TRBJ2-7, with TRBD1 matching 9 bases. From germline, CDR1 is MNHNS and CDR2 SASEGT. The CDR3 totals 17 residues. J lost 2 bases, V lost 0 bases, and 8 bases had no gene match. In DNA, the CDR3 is TGTGCCAGCAGTGAAGCGTATTGGACAGGGGTCCCCTACGAGCAGTACTTC. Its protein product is CASSEAYWTGVPYEQYF.

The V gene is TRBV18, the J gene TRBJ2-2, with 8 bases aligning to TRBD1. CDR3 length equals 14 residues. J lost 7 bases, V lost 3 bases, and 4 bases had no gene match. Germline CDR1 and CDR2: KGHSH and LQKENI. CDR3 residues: CASSPQGAGGELFF. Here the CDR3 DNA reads TGTGCCAGCTCACCCCAGGGGGCTGGCGGGGAGCTGTTTTTT.

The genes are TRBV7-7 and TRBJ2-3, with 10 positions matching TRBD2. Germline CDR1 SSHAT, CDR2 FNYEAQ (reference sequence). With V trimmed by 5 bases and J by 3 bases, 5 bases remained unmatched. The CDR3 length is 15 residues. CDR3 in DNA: TGTGCCAGCAGCCCTAGCGGGAGTCGGACAGATACGCAGTATTTT. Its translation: CASSPSGSRTDTQYF.

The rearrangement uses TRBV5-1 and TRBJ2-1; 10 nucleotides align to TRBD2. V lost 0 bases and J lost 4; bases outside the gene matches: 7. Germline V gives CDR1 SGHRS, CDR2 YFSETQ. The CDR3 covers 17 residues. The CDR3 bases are TGCGCCAGCAGCTTGGTCCCTAGCGGGAGCCGTTACAATGAGCAGTTCTTC. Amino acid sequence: CASSLVPSGSRYNEQFF.

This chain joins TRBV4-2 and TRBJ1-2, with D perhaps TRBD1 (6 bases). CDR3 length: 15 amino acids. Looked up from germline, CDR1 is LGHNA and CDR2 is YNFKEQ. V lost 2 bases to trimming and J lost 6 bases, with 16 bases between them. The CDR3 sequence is CASSQSPGGLDGYTF. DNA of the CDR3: TGTGCCAGCAGCCAAAGCCCGGGGGGCTTAGATGGCTACACCTTC.

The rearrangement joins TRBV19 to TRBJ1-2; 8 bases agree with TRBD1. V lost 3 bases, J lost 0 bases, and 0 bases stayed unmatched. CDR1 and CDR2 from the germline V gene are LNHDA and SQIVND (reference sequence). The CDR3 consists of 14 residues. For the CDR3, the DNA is TGTGCCAGTAGTATGGGACAGGCTAACTATGGCTACACCTTC. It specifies CASSMGQANYGYTF.

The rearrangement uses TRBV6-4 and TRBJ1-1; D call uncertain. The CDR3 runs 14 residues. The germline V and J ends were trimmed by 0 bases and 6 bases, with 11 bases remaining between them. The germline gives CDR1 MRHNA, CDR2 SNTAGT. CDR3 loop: CASSDSTGSSEAFF. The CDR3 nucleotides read TGTGCCAGCAGTGACTCGACCGGGTCCTCTGAAGCTTTCTTT.